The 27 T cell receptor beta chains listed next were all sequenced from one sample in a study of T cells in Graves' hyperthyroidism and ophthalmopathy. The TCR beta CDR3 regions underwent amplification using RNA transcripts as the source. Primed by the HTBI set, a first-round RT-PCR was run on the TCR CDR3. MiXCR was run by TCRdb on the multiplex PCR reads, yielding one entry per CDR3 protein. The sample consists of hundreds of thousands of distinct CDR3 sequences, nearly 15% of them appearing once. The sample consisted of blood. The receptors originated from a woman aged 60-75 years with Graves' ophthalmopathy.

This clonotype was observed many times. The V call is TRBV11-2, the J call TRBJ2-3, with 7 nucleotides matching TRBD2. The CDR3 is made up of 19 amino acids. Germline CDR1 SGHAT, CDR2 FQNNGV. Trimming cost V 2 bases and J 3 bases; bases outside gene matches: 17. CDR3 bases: TGTGCCAGCAGCTTACAGGAGGGAGGGACCACCTTTTTTACAGATACGCAGTATTTT. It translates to CASSLQEGGTTFFTDTQYF.

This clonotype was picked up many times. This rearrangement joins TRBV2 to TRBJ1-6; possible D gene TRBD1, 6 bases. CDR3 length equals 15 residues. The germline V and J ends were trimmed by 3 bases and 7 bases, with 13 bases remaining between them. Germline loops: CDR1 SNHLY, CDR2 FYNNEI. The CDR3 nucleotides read TGTGCCAGCAGTGACTTACAGGGTTTGAATTCACCCCTCCACTTT. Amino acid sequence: CASSDLQGLNSPLHF. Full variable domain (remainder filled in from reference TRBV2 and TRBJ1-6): EPEVTQTPSHQVTQMGQEVILRCVPISNHLYFYWYRQILGQKVEFLVSFYNNEISEKSEIFDDQFSVERPDGSNFTLKIRSTKLEDSAMYFCASSDLQGLNSPLHFGNGTRLTVT.

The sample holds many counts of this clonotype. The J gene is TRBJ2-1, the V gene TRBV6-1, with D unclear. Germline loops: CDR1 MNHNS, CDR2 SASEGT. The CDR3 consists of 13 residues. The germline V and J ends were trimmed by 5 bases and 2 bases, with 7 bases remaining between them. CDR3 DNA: TGTGCCAGCAGTACTACAGCCTACAATGAGCAGTTCTTC. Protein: CASSTTAYNEQFF.

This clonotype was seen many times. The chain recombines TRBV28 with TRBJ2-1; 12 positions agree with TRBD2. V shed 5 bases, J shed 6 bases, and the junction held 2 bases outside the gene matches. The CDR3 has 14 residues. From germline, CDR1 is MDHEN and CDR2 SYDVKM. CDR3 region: CASSLAGGPNEQFF. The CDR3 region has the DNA TGTGCCAGCAGTCTAGCGGGAGGGCCCAATGAGCAGTTCTTC.

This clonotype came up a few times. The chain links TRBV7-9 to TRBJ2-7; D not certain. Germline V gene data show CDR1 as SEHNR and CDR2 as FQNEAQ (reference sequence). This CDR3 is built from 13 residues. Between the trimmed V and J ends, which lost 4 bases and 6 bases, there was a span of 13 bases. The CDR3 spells CASSSYERIEQYF. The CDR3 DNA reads TGTGCCAGCAGCTCTTACGAGAGAATCGAGCAGTACTTC. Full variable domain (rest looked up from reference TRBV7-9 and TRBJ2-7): DTGVSQNPRHKITKRGQNVTFRCDPISEHNRLYWYRQTLGQGPEFLTYFQNEAQLEKSRLLSDRFSAERPKGSFSTLEIQRTEQGDSAMYLCASSSYERIEQYFGPGTRLTVT.

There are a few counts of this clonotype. CDR3 nucleotide sequence: TGTGCCAGCAGTCCGCGGGGAGCGGGAGTGGAGGAGCAGTACTTC. This gives the protein CASSPRGAGVEEQYF. The rearrangement uses TRBV6-1 and TRBJ2-7, with 8 bases that match TRBD2. CDR3 length equals 15 residues. The germline CDR1 and CDR2 sequences are MNHNS and SASEGT. V shed 5 bases, J shed 7 bases, and the junction held 13 bases outside the gene matches.

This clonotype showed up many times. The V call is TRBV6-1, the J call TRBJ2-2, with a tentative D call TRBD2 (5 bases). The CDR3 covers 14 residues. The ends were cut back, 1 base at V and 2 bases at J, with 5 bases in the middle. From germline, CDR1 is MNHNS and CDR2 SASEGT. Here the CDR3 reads CASSEGLNTGELFF. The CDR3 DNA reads TGTGCCAGCAGTGAAGGACTAAACACCGGGGAGCTGTTTTTT.

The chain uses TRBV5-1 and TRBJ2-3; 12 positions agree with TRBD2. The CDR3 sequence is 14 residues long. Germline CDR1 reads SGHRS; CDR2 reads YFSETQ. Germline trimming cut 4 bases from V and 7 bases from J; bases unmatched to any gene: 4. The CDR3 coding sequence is TGCGCCAGCAGCGCCGGACTAGCGGGAAATACGCAGTATTTT. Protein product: CASSAGLAGNTQYF. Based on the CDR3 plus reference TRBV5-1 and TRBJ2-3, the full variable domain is KAGVTQTPRYLIKTRGQQVTLSCSPISGHRSVSWYQQTPGQGLQFLFEYFSETQRNKGNFPGRFSGRQFSNSRSEMNVSTLELGDSALYLCASSAGLAGNTQYFGPGTRLTVL.

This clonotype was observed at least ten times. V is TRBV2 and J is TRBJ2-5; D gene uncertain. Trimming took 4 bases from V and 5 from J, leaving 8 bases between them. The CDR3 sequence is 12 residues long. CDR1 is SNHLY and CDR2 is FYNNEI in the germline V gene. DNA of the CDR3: TGTGCCAGCAGTGTCCGCTGGGAGACCCAGTACTTC. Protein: CASSVRWETQYF.

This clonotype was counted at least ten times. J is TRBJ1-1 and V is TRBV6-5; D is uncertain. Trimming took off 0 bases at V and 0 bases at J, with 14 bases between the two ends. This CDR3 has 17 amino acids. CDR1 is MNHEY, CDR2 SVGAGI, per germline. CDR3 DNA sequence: TGTGCCAGCAGTTACTCGAGAAGTCAACACATGAACACTGAAGCTTTCTTT. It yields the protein CASSYSRSQHMNTEAFF.

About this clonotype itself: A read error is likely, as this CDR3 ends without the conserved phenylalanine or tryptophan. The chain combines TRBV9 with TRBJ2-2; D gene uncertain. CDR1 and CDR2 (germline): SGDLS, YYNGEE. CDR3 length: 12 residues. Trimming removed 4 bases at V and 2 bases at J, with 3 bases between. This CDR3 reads CASSTNTGELFL. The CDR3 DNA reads TGTGCCAGCAGCACAAACACCGGGGAGCTGTTTCTT.

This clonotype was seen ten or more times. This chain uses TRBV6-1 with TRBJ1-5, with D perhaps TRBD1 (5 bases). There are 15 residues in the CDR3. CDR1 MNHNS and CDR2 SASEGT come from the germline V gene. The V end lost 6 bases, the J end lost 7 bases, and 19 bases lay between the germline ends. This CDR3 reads CASRDVTAGGQPQHF. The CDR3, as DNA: TGTGCCAGCAGGGATGTGACAGCGGGCGGACAGCCCCAGCATTTT.

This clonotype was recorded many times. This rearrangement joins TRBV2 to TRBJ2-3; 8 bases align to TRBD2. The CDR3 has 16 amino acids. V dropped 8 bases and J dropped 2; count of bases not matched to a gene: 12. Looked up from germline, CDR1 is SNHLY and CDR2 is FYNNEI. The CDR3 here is CASAKRASGSTDTQYF. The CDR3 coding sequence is TGTGCCAGCGCTAAAAGGGCTAGCGGGTCCACAGATACGCAGTATTTT.

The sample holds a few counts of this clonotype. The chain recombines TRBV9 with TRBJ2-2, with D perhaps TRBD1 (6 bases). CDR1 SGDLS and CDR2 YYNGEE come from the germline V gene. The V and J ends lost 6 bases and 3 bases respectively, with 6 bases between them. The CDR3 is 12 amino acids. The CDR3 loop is CASTGDTGELFF. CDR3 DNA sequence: TGTGCCAGCACAGGGGACACCGGGGAGCTGTTTTTT.

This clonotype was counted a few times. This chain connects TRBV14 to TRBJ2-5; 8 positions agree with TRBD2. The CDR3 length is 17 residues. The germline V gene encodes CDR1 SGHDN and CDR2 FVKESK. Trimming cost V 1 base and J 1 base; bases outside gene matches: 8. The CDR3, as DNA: TGTGCCAGCAGCCAAGGCTTTGGAGCGGGAGTCCAAGAGACCCAGTACTTC. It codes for CASSQGFGAGVQETQYF.

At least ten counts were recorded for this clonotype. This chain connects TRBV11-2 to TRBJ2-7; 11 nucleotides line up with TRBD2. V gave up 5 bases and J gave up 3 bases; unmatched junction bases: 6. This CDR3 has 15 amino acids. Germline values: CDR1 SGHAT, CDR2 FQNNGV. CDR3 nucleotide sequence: TGTGCCAGCAGCATCGCGGGACTAGCGGACTACGAGCAGTACTTC. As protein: CASSIAGLADYEQYF. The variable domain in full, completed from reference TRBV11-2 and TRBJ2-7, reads EAGVAQSPRYKIIEKRQSVAFWCNPISGHATLYWYQQILGQGPKLLIQFQNNGVVDDSQLPKDRFSAERLKGVDSTLKIQPAKLEDSAVYLCASSIAGLADYEQYFGPGTRLTVT.

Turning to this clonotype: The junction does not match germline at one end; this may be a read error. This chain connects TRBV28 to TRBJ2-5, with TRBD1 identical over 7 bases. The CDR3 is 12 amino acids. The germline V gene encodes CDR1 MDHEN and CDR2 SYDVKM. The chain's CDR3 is CASSSLRDRSNF. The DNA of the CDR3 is TGTGCCAGCAGTTCATTACGGGACAGATCGAACTTC.

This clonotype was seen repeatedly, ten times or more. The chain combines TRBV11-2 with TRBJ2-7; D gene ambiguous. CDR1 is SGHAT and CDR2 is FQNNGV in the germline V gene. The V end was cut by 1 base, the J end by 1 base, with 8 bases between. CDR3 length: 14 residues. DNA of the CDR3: TGTGCCAGCAGCTTAGTTAGACGATCCTACGAGCAGTACTTC. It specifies CASSLVRRSYEQYF.

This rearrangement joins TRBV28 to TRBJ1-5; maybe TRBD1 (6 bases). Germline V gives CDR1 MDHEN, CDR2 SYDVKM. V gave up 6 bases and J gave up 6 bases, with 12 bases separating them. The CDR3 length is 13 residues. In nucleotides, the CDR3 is TGTGCCAGCAGGGAAGACAGGTTTCAGCCCCAGCATTTT. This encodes CASREDRFQPQHF.

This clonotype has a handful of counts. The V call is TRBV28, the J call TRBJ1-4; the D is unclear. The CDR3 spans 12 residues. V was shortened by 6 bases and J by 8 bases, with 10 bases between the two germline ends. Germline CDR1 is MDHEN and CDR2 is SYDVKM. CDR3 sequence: CASREMREKLFF. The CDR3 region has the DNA TGTGCCAGCAGAGAAATGCGGGAAAAACTGTTTTTT.

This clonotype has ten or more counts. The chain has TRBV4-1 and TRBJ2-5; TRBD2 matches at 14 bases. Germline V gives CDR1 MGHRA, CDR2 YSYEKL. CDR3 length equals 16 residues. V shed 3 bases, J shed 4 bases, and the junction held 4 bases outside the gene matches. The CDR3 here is CASSQGLAGDGETQYF. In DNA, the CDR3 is TGCGCCAGCAGCCAGGGACTAGCGGGAGACGGAGAGACCCAGTACTTC.

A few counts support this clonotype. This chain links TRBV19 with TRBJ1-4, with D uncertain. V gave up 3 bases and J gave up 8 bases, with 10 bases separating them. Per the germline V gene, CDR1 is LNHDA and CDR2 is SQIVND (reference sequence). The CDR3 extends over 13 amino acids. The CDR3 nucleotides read TGTGCCAGTAGTATCGCAGGTCGAGAAAAACTGTTTTTT. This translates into CASSIAGREKLFF.

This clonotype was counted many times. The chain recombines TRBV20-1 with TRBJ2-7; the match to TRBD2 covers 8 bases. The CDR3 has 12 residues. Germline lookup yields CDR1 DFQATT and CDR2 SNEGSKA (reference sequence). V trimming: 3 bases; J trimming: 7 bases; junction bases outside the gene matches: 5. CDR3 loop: CSASGRAWEQYF. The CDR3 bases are TGCAGTGCTAGCGGGAGGGCGTGGGAGCAGTACTTC.

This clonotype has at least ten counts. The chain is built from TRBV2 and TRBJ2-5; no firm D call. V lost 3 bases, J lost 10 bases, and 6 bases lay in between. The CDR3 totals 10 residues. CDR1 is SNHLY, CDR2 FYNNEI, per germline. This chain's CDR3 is CASSESVQYF. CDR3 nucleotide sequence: TGTGCCAGCAGTGAGTCGGTCCAGTACTTC. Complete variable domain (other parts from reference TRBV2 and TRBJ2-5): EPEVTQTPSHQVTQMGQEVILRCVPISNHLYFYWYRQILGQKVEFLVSFYNNEISEKSEIFDDQFSVERPDGSNFTLKIRSTKLEDSAMYFCASSESVQYFGPGTRLLVL.

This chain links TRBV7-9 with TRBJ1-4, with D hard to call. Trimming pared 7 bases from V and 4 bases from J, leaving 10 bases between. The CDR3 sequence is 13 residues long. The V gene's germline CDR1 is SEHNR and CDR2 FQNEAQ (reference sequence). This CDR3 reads CASNPGVNEKLFF. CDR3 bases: TGTGCCAGCAACCCAGGTGTTAATGAAAAACTGTTTTTT.

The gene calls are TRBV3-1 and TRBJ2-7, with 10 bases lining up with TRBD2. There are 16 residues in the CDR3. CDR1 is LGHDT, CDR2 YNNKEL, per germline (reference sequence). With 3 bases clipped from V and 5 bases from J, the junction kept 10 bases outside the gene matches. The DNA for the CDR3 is TGTGCCAGCAGCCATGATTGGACTAGCGGCAGCAACGAGCAGTACTTC. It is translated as CASSHDWTSGSNEQYF.

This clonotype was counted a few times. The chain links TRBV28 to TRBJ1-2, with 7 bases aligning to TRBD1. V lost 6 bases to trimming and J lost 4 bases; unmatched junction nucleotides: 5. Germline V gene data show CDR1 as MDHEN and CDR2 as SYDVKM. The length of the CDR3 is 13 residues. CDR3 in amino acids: CASRTGWVYGYTF. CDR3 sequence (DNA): TGTGCCAGCAGGACAGGGTGGGTCTATGGCTACACCTTC.